The source of this T cell receptor (beta chain) is a study of blood T cell repertoires in COVID-19. Overall study: Acute and convalescent COVID-19 specimens originated in the United States, Italy and Spain. Sources were T cells, B-cell-depleted T cells, or PBMCs; the material itself was cDNA or gDNA.

Per the study methods: Counts of nucleated cells, estimated from reference gene primer amplification, were obtained. Generated by immunoSEQ multiplex PCR, the TCRdb table keeps only in-frame clones and is missing some. V and J calls and clone size follow that table, whereas D and trimming were derived from the DNA. The sample has about 83,000 clones, approximately 86% seen once. V trimming: 5 bases; J trimming: 4 bases; junction bases outside the gene matches: 7. The CDR3 has 16 amino acids. Germline loops: CDR1 SGHTA, CDR2 FQGTGA. Input material: peripheral blood. V is TRBV7-3 and J is TRBJ2-2; TRBD2 aligns across 10 bases. The receptor comes from a woman of 80 years or more in a cohort sampled during active or convalescent COVID-19. CDR3 sequence (DNA): TGTGCCAGCAGCCATCGAGCGGGAGGGGGCACCGGGGAGCTGTTTTTT. Translated: CASSHRAGGGTGELFF.